Only one count was recorded for the clone carrying this T cell receptor beta chain. Antigen specificity is unknown. This specimen belongs to a study of cytomegalovirus exposure and HLA in healthy donors. Study information: Out of about 180 million T cells, an earlier analysis found 117 million unique TCR beta sequences in total.

13 Jbeta primers and 60 Vbeta primers were used for the PCR. Only in-frame clones appear in the TCRdb table, and some are missing; sequencing was by immunoSEQ multiplex PCR. The table has about 190,000 clones, roughly 80% seen once. This CDR3 comprises 15 residues. CDR1 and CDR2 (germline): SGHKS, YYEKEE (reference sequence). V was shortened by 5 bases and J by 4 bases, with 16 bases between the two germline ends. General observations from the study: In a later analysis, several top co-occurrence clusters appeared linked to parvovirus B19, influenza, CMV and Epstein-Barr virus. An ancestry cluster, one associated with Asian ancestry, reportedly showed fewer N-insertions than the approximately 650-donor mean in a later analysis.

This chain uses TRBV5-5 with TRBJ1-5, with D perhaps TRBD1 (6 bases). This TCR was recovered from a woman under 30 in good health and CMV-seronegative. Sequencing was done on a sample of PBMCs. CDR3 in DNA: TGTGCCAGCAGACCCTCCGGACAGATAAATCAGCCCCAGCATTTT. It specifies CASRPSGQINQPQHF.